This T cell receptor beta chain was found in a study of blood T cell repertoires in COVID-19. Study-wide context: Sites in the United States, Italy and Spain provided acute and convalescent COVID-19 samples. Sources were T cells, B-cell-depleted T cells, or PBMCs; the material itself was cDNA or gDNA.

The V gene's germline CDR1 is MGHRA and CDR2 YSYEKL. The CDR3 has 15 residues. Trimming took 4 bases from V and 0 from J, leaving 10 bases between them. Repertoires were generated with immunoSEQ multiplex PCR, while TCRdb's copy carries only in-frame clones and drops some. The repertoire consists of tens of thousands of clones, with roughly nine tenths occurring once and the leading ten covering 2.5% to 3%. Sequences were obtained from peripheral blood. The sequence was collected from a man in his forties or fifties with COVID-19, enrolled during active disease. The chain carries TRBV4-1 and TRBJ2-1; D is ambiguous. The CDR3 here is CASSRDSRSYNEQFF. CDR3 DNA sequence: TGCGCCAGCAGCCGTGACTCGCGCTCCTACAATGAGCAGTTCTTC.